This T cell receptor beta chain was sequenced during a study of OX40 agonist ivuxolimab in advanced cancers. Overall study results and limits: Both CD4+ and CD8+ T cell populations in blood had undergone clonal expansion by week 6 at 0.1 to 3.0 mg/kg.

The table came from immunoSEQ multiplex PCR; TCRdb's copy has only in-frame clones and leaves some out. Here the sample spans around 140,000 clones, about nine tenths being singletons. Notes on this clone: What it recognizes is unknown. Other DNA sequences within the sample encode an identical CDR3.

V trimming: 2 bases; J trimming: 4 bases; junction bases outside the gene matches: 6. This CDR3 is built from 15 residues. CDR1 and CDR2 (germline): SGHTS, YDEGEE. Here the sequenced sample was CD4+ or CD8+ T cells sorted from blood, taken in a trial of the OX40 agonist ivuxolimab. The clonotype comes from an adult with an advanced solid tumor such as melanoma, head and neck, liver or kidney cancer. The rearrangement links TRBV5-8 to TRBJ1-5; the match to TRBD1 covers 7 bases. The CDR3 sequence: CASSFNRGSNQPQHF. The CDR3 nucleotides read TGTGCCAGCAGCTTTAACAGGGGCTCAAATCAGCCCCAGCATTTT.